Presented here are 20 T cell receptor beta chains from one specimen sequenced in a study of cytomegalovirus exposure and HLA in healthy donors. PCR was performed using 60 Vbeta and 13 Jbeta primers. The method was immunoSEQ multiplex PCR; TCRdb's version includes in-frame clones alone and lacks a portion of them. The sample has some 99,000 clones, roughly 80% seen once; the top ten hold 7.5% to 9%. The specimen was PBMCs. The receptors shown here come from a female donor in good health and CMV-seronegative.

The chain has TRBV5-1 and TRBJ1-2, with D possibly matching TRBD1 (5 bases). The CDR3 totals 13 residues. CDR1 is SGHRS, CDR2 YFSETQ, per germline. V was cut by 4 bases and J by 2 bases, with 9 bases left in between. CDR3 DNA: TGCGCCAGCAGCCCGACAGAGAACTATGGCTACACCTTC. This codes for CASSPTENYGYTF.

The rearrangement links TRBV4-1 to TRBJ2-7; D is perhaps TRBD2 (6 bases). The germline V and J ends were trimmed by 4 bases and 4 bases, with 26 bases remaining between them. The germline V gene encodes CDR1 MGHRA and CDR2 YSYEKL. This CDR3 is built from 18 residues. CDR3 sequence: CASSRTVSTPWGTYEQYF. The CDR3 nucleotides read TGCGCCAGCAGCCGCACGGTTAGCACGCCATGGGGGACTTACGAGCAGTACTTC.

J is TRBJ2-3 and V is TRBV4-2; 11 bases are shared with TRBD2. This CDR3 is built from 19 residues. Per the germline V gene, CDR1 is LGHNA and CDR2 is YNFKEQ. The J segment lost 6 bases and the V segment lost 1 base, leaving 15 bases of the junction unmatched. The CDR3 coding sequence is TGTGCCAGCAGCCAAGCACCTCTAGCGGGGGGCCCCCCCTGGGATACGCAGTATTTT. This translates into CASSQAPLAGGPPWDTQYF.

This rearrangement joins TRBV5-1 to TRBJ1-2, with D tentatively TRBD1 (5 bases). CDR3 size: 15 residues. The ends were cut back, 1 base at V and 0 bases at J, with 10 bases in the middle. From germline, CDR1 is SGHRS and CDR2 YFSETQ. The CDR3 region has the DNA TGCGCCAGCAGCTTGTTCGGGGGACCTAACTATGGCTACACCTTC. Protein sequence: CASSLFGGPNYGYTF. Combining the CDR3 with reference TRBV5-1 and TRBJ1-2 gives the whole variable domain KAGVTQTPRYLIKTRGQQVTLSCSPISGHRSVSWYQQTPGQGLQFLFEYFSETQRNKGNFPGRFSGRQFSNSRSEMNVSTLELGDSALYLCASSLFGGPNYGYTFGSGTRLTVV.

The rearrangement uses TRBV28 and TRBJ2-3; tentative D call: TRBD2 (5 bases). From germline, CDR1 is MDHEN and CDR2 SYDVKM. Trimming pared 8 bases from V and 2 bases from J, leaving 23 bases between. CDR3 length: 17 amino acids. The CDR3 coding sequence is TGTGCCAGCTCCCGCCCCCTCGCGGGCCCCGACACAGATACGCAGTATTTT. This codes for CASSRPLAGPDTDTQYF. The whole variable domain, filled in from reference TRBV28 and TRBJ2-3, reads DVKVTQSSRYLVKRTGEKVFLECVQDMDHENMFWYRQDPGLGLRLIYFSYDVKMKEKGDIPEGYSVSREKKERFSLILESASTNQTSMYLCASSRPLAGPDTDTQYFGPGTRLTVL.

This chain links TRBV7-9 with TRBJ2-3; the match to TRBD1 covers 10 bases. The CDR3 is 14 residues long. The ends lost 3 bases at V and 3 bases at J; junction bases unmatched: 0. Germline V gene lookup returns CDR1 SEHNR and CDR2 FQNEAQ (reference sequence). CDR3 residues: CASSLDRGTDTQYF. The CDR3 nucleotides read TGTGCCAGCAGCTTGGACAGGGGGACAGATACGCAGTATTTT.

CDR3 in DNA: TGTGCCAGCAGCCCACCCCCACTGTCGGAGACCCAGTACTTC. Translated, it gives CASSPPPLSETQYF. This sequence joins TRBV7-2 and TRBJ2-5; D is unclear. CDR1 is SGHTA and CDR2 is FQGNSA in the germline V gene. Trimming removed 5 bases from V and 5 bases from J, with 15 bases in between. The CDR3 runs to 14 residues.

The genes are TRBV6-4 and TRBJ1-1; no firm D call. The CDR3 runs 13 residues. Germline lookup yields CDR1 MRHNA and CDR2 SNTAGT. Trimming took 3 bases from V and 5 from J, leaving 10 bases between them. The CDR3 protein is CASSEQAWTEAFF. CDR3 nucleotides: TGTGCCAGCAGTGAGCAGGCGTGGACTGAAGCTTTCTTT.

The chain has TRBV4-2 and TRBJ2-5; 9 bases match TRBD1. From germline, CDR1 is LGHNA and CDR2 YNFKEQ. The CDR3 is 16 amino acids. V lost 0 bases, J lost 7 bases, and 9 bases stayed unmatched. CDR3 sequence reads: CASSQDLQGALGTQYF. As DNA, the CDR3 is TGTGCCAGCAGCCAAGATTTACAGGGGGCATTGGGGACCCAGTACTTC.

The chain carries TRBV15 and TRBJ1-1, with unresolved D. CDR1 LNHNV and CDR2 YYDKDF come from the germline V gene (reference sequence). V lost 0 bases to trimming and J lost 2 bases, with 4 bases between them. The CDR3 is 13 residues long. The CDR3 DNA is TGTGCCACCAGCAGAGAATCAAACACTGAAGCTTTCTTT. It yields the protein CATSRESNTEAFF.

This clone appeared once. The chain employs TRBV7-8 and TRBJ1-5, with 8 bases fitting TRBD1. The germline gives CDR1 SGHVS, CDR2 FQNEAQ. The junction had 9 bases not matched to a gene; V was cut back by 1 base and J by 7 bases. There are 16 residues in the CDR3. CDR3 bases: TGTGCCAGCAGCTTAGTGAACAGGGGGTTAGGACAGCCCCAGCATTTT. Translation: CASSLVNRGLGQPQHF.

The J gene is TRBJ2-3, the V gene TRBV6-5, with a possible D match to TRBD1 (5 bases). Germline CDR1 is MNHEY and CDR2 is SVGAGI. Trimming cost V 2 bases and J 0 bases, with 6 bases left between them. This CDR3 comprises 14 residues. As DNA, the CDR3 is TGTGCCAGCAGTTACGGGGCTAGCACAGATACGCAGTATTTT. It encodes CASSYGASTDTQYF.

This clone was seen just once. Other DNA sequences in this sample translate to the same CDR3. This chain connects TRBV9 to TRBJ1-1; 7 nucleotides agree with TRBD1. This CDR3 has 13 residues. Germline lookup yields CDR1 SGDLS and CDR2 YYNGEE. V trimming: 8 bases; J trimming: 3 bases; junction bases outside the gene matches: 7. Here the CDR3 DNA reads TGTGCCAGTTCCCGCACAGGGGACACTGAAGCTTTCTTT. Its translation is CASSRTGDTEAFF.

V and J are TRBV29-1 and TRBJ1-2; perhaps TRBD1 as D (6 bases). Germline-derived CDR1 and CDR2 are SQVTM and ANQGSEA. The V and J ends lost 6 bases and 5 bases respectively, with 13 bases between them. This CDR3 region has 12 residues. The CDR3 sequence is CSVQIQGYGYTF. In DNA, the CDR3 is TGCAGCGTACAAATACAGGGATATGGCTACACCTTC.

The V call is TRBV15, the J call TRBJ1-1; D gene uncertain. Germline loops: CDR1 LNHNV, CDR2 YYDKDF (reference sequence). V dropped 6 bases and J dropped 5 bases, with 10 bases sitting between them. This CDR3 is 12 amino acids long. This CDR3 is CATRRGETEAFF. CDR3 nucleotide sequence: TGTGCCACCAGACGCGGGGAAACTGAAGCTTTCTTT.

The rearrangement links TRBV7-6 to TRBJ2-3; 7 nucleotides line up with TRBD2. Trimming removed 3 bases from V and 8 bases from J; junction bases left unmatched: 11. Germline assignment: CDR1 SGHVS and CDR2 FNYEAQ. CDR3 length: 15 residues. The CDR3 here is CASSFQRSGAVTQYF. In DNA form, the CDR3 reads TGTGCCAGCAGCTTCCAAAGGAGCGGGGCGGTTACGCAGTATTTT.

This clone was seen only once. V and J are TRBV28 and TRBJ2-3; the match to TRBD2 covers 7 bases. The germline CDR1 and CDR2 sequences are MDHEN and SYDVKM. V shed 3 bases and J 0 bases; nucleotides not matched to a gene: 6. The CDR3 covers 16 residues. CDR3 DNA: TGTGCCAGCAGTTTTTCTGGACTAGGAAGCACAGATACGCAGTATTTT. Translated, it gives CASSFSGLGSTDTQYF.

V gene TRBV7-8 combines with J gene TRBJ1-1, with 9 bases aligning to TRBD1. Germline lookup yields CDR1 SGHVS and CDR2 FQNEAQ. The CDR3 consists of 13 residues. The V segment lost 3 bases and the J segment 6 bases; nucleotides outside the gene matches: 2. The CDR3 reads CASSFDRGSEAFF. The CDR3 DNA sequence: TGTGCCAGCAGCTTTGACAGGGGGTCTGAAGCTTTCTTT.

This sequence joins TRBV6-5 and TRBJ1-1; tentatively, D is TRBD1 (5 bases). The CDR3 is made up of 14 amino acids. Germline CDR1 MNHEY, CDR2 SVGAGI. V was clipped by 2 bases and J by 4 bases, with 11 bases between them. This CDR3 is CASSYNRLGTEAFF. In nucleotides, the CDR3 is TGTGCCAGCAGTTACAACAGGTTGGGCACTGAAGCTTTCTTT.

The chain uses TRBV18 and TRBJ2-1; 8 positions match TRBD2. With V trimmed by 3 bases and J by 5 bases, 6 bases remained unmatched. Per germline, CDR1 KGHSH and CDR2 LQKENI. The length of the CDR3 is 15 residues. In DNA, the CDR3 is TGTGCCAGCTCACCCCCTTCACTAGCGGACAATGAGCAGTTCTTC. Amino acid sequence: CASSPPSLADNEQFF.